The present T cell receptor beta chain was sequenced within a study of glioma-infiltrating T cells. Looked up from germline, CDR1 is MDHEN and CDR2 is SYDVKM. The CDR3 consists of 15 residues. Amplification of TCR alpha and beta CDR3 regions from RNA used iRepertoire nested multiplex PCR. Each CDR3 protein gets one entry after TCRdb re-called the multiplex PCR reads with MiXCR. The sample contains 150,000 to 200,000 distinct CDR3 sequences, approximately 40% of which appear only once. Study-wide findings and caveats: CDR3 overlap between tissue and blood was very small. Above-expected tissue-blood divergence occurred in all gliomas, most in low-grade ones.

Comment on this clonotype: The target antigen is unknown. Given a much more abundant clone one base away, this may be a read error.

This TCR came from a human donor with low-grade glioma or glioblastoma, undergoing nonglioma brain surgery, or in good health (not recorded which). The chain links TRBV28 to TRBJ2-1; possibly TRBD1 for D (6 bases). The closer fit of TRBJ2-7 to the DNA end suggests the J call may be wrong. Sequenced sample: glioma tissue, nonneoplastic brain tissue, or PBMCs (not recorded which). This chain's CDR3 is CASSLGRGLRYEQYF. The CDR3 coding sequence is TGTGCCAGCAGTTTAGGCAGGGGCCTCCGCTACGAGCAGTACTTC.